Each of the 26 T cell receptor beta chains below was sequenced from the same sample in a study of blood T cell repertoires in COVID-19. Repertoires were generated with immunoSEQ multiplex PCR, while TCRdb's copy carries only in-frame clones and drops some. Found here are about 190,000 clones, about 88% of them singletons; the top ten hold 1.1%. The specimen was peripheral blood. Every receptor here comes from a man aged 30-40 years with acute or convalescent COVID-19.

The J gene is TRBJ2-6, the V gene TRBV7-9, with D possibly TRBD1 on 6 matching bases. The CDR3 totals 16 residues. From germline, CDR1 is SEHNR and CDR2 FQNEAQ (reference sequence). Trimming stripped 5 bases from V and 0 bases from J, with 11 bases between. The CDR3 DNA is TGTGCCAGCAGCCACAGGGTCCCCTCTGGGGCCAACGTCCTGACTTTC. It yields the protein CASSHRVPSGANVLTF.

This rearrangement joins TRBV3-1 (or the pseudogene TRBV3-2) to TRBJ2-1, with D maybe TRBD1 (5 bases). V was shortened by 0 bases and J by 6 bases, with 15 bases between the two germline ends. The CDR3 contains 16 residues. Per germline, CDR1 LGHDT and CDR2 YNNKEL (reference sequence). CDR3 sequence reads: CASSQDETDTSNEQFF. The CDR3 bases are TGTGCCAGCAGCCAAGATGAGACAGATACCTCCAATGAGCAGTTCTTC.

The count of this clone is one. The CDR3 reads CASSQGLAGLSYEQYF. The CDR3 DNA follows: TGCGCCAGCAGTCAGGGGCTAGCGGGTTTATCCTACGAGCAGTACTTC. The V and J genes are TRBV5-1 and TRBJ2-7; 8 bases map to TRBD2. The CDR3 is 16 amino acids. Germline CDR1 reads SGHRS; CDR2 reads YFSETQ. Germline trimming cut 5 bases from V and 1 base from J; bases unmatched to any gene: 11.

The V gene is TRBV29-1, the J gene TRBJ2-2, with 11 bases identical to TRBD1. The CDR3 consists of 13 residues. Trimming cost V 7 bases and J 7 bases; bases outside gene matches: 5. The germline CDR1 and CDR2 sequences are SQVTM and ANQGSEA. The CDR3 bases are TGCAGCGCTACCGGGACAGGGGGCGGGGAGCTGTTTTTT. Translated: CSATGTGGGELFF.

The chain employs TRBV6-5 and TRBJ1-1, with 7 bases aligning to TRBD1. In germline, CDR1 is MNHEY, CDR2 SVGAGI. The junction had 10 bases not matched to a gene; V was cut back by 6 bases and J by 6 bases. There are 14 residues in the CDR3. Here the CDR3 DNA reads TGTGCCAGCAGCCTCCGGGACAGTAGCTCTGAAGCTTTCTTT. This translates into CASSLRDSSSEAFF.

This clone was detected only a few times. CDR3 in amino acids: CASSEGTGAYNEQFF. CDR3 DNA sequence: TGTGCCAGCAGTGAGGGGACAGGGGCCTACAATGAGCAGTTCTTC. The rearrangement uses TRBV6-4 and TRBJ2-1; 10 nucleotides agree with TRBD1. Germline V CDR1 and CDR2: MRHNA, SNTAGT. V gave up 3 bases and J gave up 2 bases; unmatched junction bases: 1. This CDR3 is 15 amino acids long.

The rearrangement uses TRBV27 and TRBJ2-5, with 8 positions matching TRBD2. The germline V gene encodes CDR1 MNHEY and CDR2 SMNVEV (reference sequence). The CDR3 runs to 16 residues. The V segment lost 5 bases and the J segment 3 bases; nucleotides outside the gene matches: 11. In nucleotides, the CDR3 is TGTGCCAGCAGTGTCTATCGGGGGGGATCTAAAGAGACCCAGTACTTC. Protein product: CASSVYRGGSKETQYF.

The chain is built from TRBV6-5 and TRBJ1-5; D remains unclear. Germline CDR1 reads MNHEY; CDR2 reads SVGAGI. The CDR3 covers 12 residues. Trimming cost V 4 bases and J 4 bases, with 5 bases left between them. CDR3 bases: TGTGCCAGCAGTTCACGGAATCAGCCCCAGCATTTT. This encodes CASSSRNQPQHF.

This sequence joins TRBV6-6 and TRBJ2-6; 11 bases map to TRBD2. The CDR3 length is 18 residues. Germline values: CDR1 MNHNY, CDR2 SVGAGI (reference sequence). J lost 1 base, V lost 7 bases, and 9 bases had no gene match. CDR3: CASTRSGGALSGANVLTF. CDR3 sequence (DNA): TGTGCCAGCACTCGTAGCGGGGGGGCCTTGTCTGGGGCCAACGTCCTGACTTTC.

The chain is built from TRBV5-1 and TRBJ1-6, with 9 bases that match TRBD1. The junction had 2 bases not matched to a gene; V was cut back by 0 bases and J by 10 bases. The CDR3 covers 14 residues. Germline CDR1 is SGHRS and CDR2 is YFSETQ. CDR3 DNA: TGCGCCAGCAGCTTGGGGGACAGGGAATCACCCCTCCACTTT. Protein product: CASSLGDRESPLHF.

This chain uses TRBV15 with TRBJ2-2; D is perhaps TRBD2 (5 bases). The CDR3 has 14 amino acids. The germline V and J ends were trimmed by 3 bases and 4 bases, with 9 bases remaining between them. Per the germline V gene, CDR1 is LNHNV and CDR2 is YYDKDF (reference sequence). This CDR3 is CATSRDWGTGELFF. The CDR3 nucleotides read TGTGCCACCAGCAGGGACTGGGGCACCGGGGAGCTGTTTTTT.

This chain connects TRBV6-5 to TRBJ1-2, with a tentative D call TRBD1 (5 bases). V was trimmed by 6 bases and J by 6 bases, leaving 8 bases between them. This CDR3 comprises 11 residues. Germline values: CDR1 MNHEY, CDR2 SVGAGI. The DNA of the CDR3 is TGTGCCAGCAGGGCCAGGGATGGCTACACCTTC. Residues: CASRARDGYTF.

This clone was detected a few times. The CDR3 DNA sequence: TGCGCCAGCTCCCGACAGCGTACAGGGCCGAATGAGCAGTTCTTC. Translated: CASSRQRTGPNEQFF. The rearrangement joins TRBV10-1 to TRBJ2-1; a possible D gene is TRBD1 (6 bases). Trimming took 8 bases from V and 7 from J, leaving 21 bases between them. Germline CDR1 WNHNN, CDR2 SYGVQD (reference sequence). The CDR3 covers 15 residues.

This clone was observed once. This sequence joins TRBV27 and TRBJ2-3, with 8 nucleotides matching TRBD1. The CDR3 length is 14 residues. The J segment lost 6 bases and the V segment lost 6 bases, leaving 8 bases of the junction unmatched. Germline loops: CDR1 MNHEY, CDR2 SMNVEV (reference sequence). The CDR3 region has the DNA TGTGCCAGCAGAGGTACAGGGGGGATGGATACGCAGTATTTT. Translating gives CASRGTGGMDTQYF.

The chain carries TRBV30 and TRBJ1-1; D may be TRBD1 (6 bases). V was shortened by 5 bases and J by 0 bases, with 16 bases between the two germline ends. The CDR3 consists of 15 residues. Germline V gene sequence: CDR1 GTSNPN, CDR2 SVGIG (reference sequence). The CDR3 region has the DNA TGTGCCTGGGGGGGCGTATGGCCTTTGAACACTGAAGCTTTCTTT. Translating it yields CAWGGVWPLNTEAFF.

V and J are TRBV6-1 and TRBJ1-5; D possibly corresponds to TRBD1 (6 bases). This CDR3 has 21 residues. The germline CDR1 and CDR2 sequences are MNHNS and SASEGT. The ends were cut back, 2 bases at V and 0 bases at J, with 26 bases in the middle. The CDR3 sequence is CASSELGWGRGRPNSNQPQHF. The DNA of the CDR3 is TGTGCCAGCAGTGAATTGGGTTGGGGCAGGGGACGTCCCAATAGCAATCAGCCCCAGCATTTT.

This chain joins TRBV30 and TRBJ1-1; TRBD1 agrees at 7 bases. The CDR3 has 13 residues. In germline, CDR1 is GTSNPN, CDR2 SVGIG (reference sequence). J gave up 2 bases and V 5 bases, and 5 bases lay outside the gene matches. The CDR3 reads CAWERTGNTEAFF. In DNA form, the CDR3 reads TGTGCCTGGGAAAGGACAGGCAACACTGAAGCTTTCTTT.

The rearrangement uses TRBV10-2 and TRBJ1-4; D call uncertain. The V gene's germline CDR1 is WSHSY and CDR2 SAAADI. Trimming took 4 bases from V and 3 from J, leaving 9 bases between them. The CDR3 is made up of 14 amino acids. The CDR3 coding sequence is TGCGCCAGCAGTGGAGCCCTCGCTAATGAAAAACTGTTTTTT. Translation: CASSGALANEKLFF.

This rearrangement joins TRBV6-5 to TRBJ2-5; TRBD1 matches at 8 bases. CDR1 and CDR2 from the germline V gene are MNHEY and SVGAGI. J gave up 6 bases and V 6 bases, and 3 bases lay outside the gene matches. The CDR3 sequence is 12 residues long. The CDR3 reads CASSIRGQTQYF. CDR3 DNA: TGTGCCAGCAGCATCAGGGGGCAGACCCAGTACTTC.

The chain recombines TRBV5-1 with TRBJ1-2; weak D call: TRBD1 (6 bases). The length of the CDR3 is 14 residues. V lost 4 bases and J 4 bases, leaving 14 bases between the germline ends. The germline V gene encodes CDR1 SGHRS and CDR2 YFSETQ. The CDR3 nucleotides read TGCGCCAGCAGCATATTAACAGGGAGCTATGGCTACACCTTC. Translating gives CASSILTGSYGYTF.

The chain couples TRBV28 to TRBJ1-5; 10 positions agree with TRBD1. V shed 6 bases, J shed 9 bases, and the junction held 11 bases outside the gene matches. Germline V CDR1 and CDR2: MDHEN, SYDVKM. The CDR3 is 15 residues long. CDR3 nucleotides: TGTGCCAGCAGGGTATCGACAGGGGGCGTTCCGCCCCAGCATTTT. Its translation: CASRVSTGGVPPQHF.

This clone was detected only once. This chain uses TRBV18 with TRBJ1-3; D is unresolved. Trimming took 2 bases from V and 0 from J, leaving 5 bases between them. CDR3 length: 14 residues. CDR1 and CDR2 (germline): KGHSH, LQKENI. The CDR3 DNA reads TGTGCCAGCTCACCAGCCGGCTCTGGAAACACCATATATTTT. Translated: CASSPAGSGNTIYF.

This clone was seen just once. V usage is TRBV5-1 and J usage is TRBJ2-5; D is unresolved. This CDR3 region has 14 residues. Germline CDR1 and CDR2: SGHRS and YFSETQ. The V end was cut by 0 bases, the J end by 5 bases, with 11 bases between. The CDR3 DNA is TGCGCCAGCAGCTTGGAAGGTAGCATGGAGACCCAGTACTTC. Translated: CASSLEGSMETQYF.

The V and J genes are TRBV19 and TRBJ2-7; 11 positions match TRBD1. CDR1 and CDR2 (germline): LNHDA, SQIVND (reference sequence). CDR3 length: 15 amino acids. With 5 bases clipped from V and 5 bases from J, the junction kept 8 bases outside the gene matches. The CDR3, as DNA: TGTGCCAGTAGTGCGGACAGGGGGCCGCCAAACGAGCAGTACTTC. Its protein is CASSADRGPPNEQYF.

The rearrangement joins TRBV4-1 to TRBJ2-5; 8 bases line up with TRBD1. The CDR3 consists of 15 residues. Germline CDR1 and CDR2: MGHRA and YSYEKL. J was trimmed by 0 bases and V by 4 bases; bases with no gene match: 4. The CDR3 DNA reads as TGCGCCAGCAGCCGGCCGGACAGGGACCAAGAGACCCAGTACTTC. This sequence encodes CASSRPDRDQETQYF.

The rearrangement links TRBV10-3 to TRBJ2-7; D uncertain. Germline V lookup: CDR1 ENHRY, CDR2 SYGVKD. The CDR3 contains 14 residues. V lost 4 bases and J 2 bases, leaving 12 bases between the germline ends. CDR3 nucleotide sequence: TGTGCCATCAGTGTCGAGTTTCCTACCTACGAGCAGTACTTC. Protein sequence: CAISVEFPTYEQYF.